Each of the 20 T cell receptor beta chains below was sequenced from the same sample in a study of early T cells in non-severe SARS-CoV-2 infection. MiXCR, applied by TCRdb to the 5' RACE reads, yields one record per CDR3 protein. The table includes 65,000 to 75,000 distinct CDR3 sequences, 4% to 6% detected once. The sample here was whole blood, taken at baseline. The receptors shown here come from an adult who was a healthcare worker with PCR-confirmed SARS-CoV-2 infection or an uninfected control (not recorded which). The donor label of this sample is uncertain.

The genes are TRBV28 and TRBJ2-6; D is undetermined. CDR3 length: 13 residues. Germline CDR1 is MDHEN and CDR2 is SYDVKM. The V end lost 11 bases, the J end lost 2 bases, and 10 bases lay between the germline ends. CDR3 in amino acids: CAARGPGANVLTF. The CDR3 DNA sequence: TGTGCCGCCCGTGGCCCTGGGGCCAACGTCCTGACTTTC.

V usage is TRBV6-2 or TRBV6-3 and J usage is TRBJ2-1, with no clear D. The V end was cut by 8 bases, the J end by 9 bases, with 11 bases between. The CDR3 has 11 residues. From germline, CDR1 is MNHEY and CDR2 SVGEGT. CDR3 sequence: CASGPTSEQFF. In nucleotides, the CDR3 is TGTGCCAGCGGACCGACAAGTGAGCAGTTCTTC.

V is TRBV27 and J is TRBJ2-5; possible D gene TRBD2, 6 bases. Germline V gives CDR1 MNHEY, CDR2 SMNVEV (reference sequence). This CDR3 region has 17 residues. V lost 3 bases and J 0 bases, leaving 17 bases between the germline ends. In DNA, the CDR3 is TGTGCCAGCAGTTTTTTTGGAGGGCCCCTGTACCAAGAGACCCAGTACTTC. Translating it yields CASSFFGGPLYQETQYF.

In this sample, this clonotype turned up a few times. The chain carries TRBV7-2 and TRBJ1-5, with 8 bases lining up with TRBD1. CDR1 is SGHTA and CDR2 is FQGNSA in the germline V gene. V dropped 4 bases and J dropped 6; count of bases not matched to a gene: 5. CDR3 length equals 14 residues. The chain's CDR3 is CASSSQTGAQPQHF. The CDR3 DNA is TGTGCCAGCAGCTCCCAGACAGGGGCTCAGCCCCAGCATTTT.

The rearrangement links TRBV11-3 to TRBJ2-1; possibly TRBD1 for D (5 bases). The CDR3 extends over 13 amino acids. V was pared by 1 base and J by 7 bases, with 8 bases between. CDR1 SGHNT and CDR2 YENEEA come from the germline V gene. Here the CDR3 DNA reads TGTGCCAGCAGCTTAGGCAGGGTAAATGAGCAGTTCTTC. It is translated as CASSLGRVNEQFF.

This clonotype was seen more than once but under ten times. This chain joins TRBV20-1 and TRBJ2-2, with D possibly matching TRBD1 (6 bases). The V and J ends lost 0 bases and 1 base respectively, with 12 bases between them. Germline lookup yields CDR1 DFQATT and CDR2 SNEGSKA (reference sequence). CDR3 length: 16 residues. The CDR3 sequence: CSARDQQGRNTGELFF. The CDR3 coding sequence is TGCAGTGCTAGAGATCAGCAGGGGCGGAACACCGGGGAGCTGTTTTTT.

This clonotype was observed a few times. This chain connects TRBV9 to TRBJ2-1; a possible D gene is TRBD2 (7 bases). V was clipped by 3 bases and J by 2 bases, with 9 bases between them. Per the germline V gene, CDR1 is SGDLS and CDR2 is YYNGEE. The CDR3 is 14 residues long. CDR3 amino acids: CASSEGGPYNEQFF. The CDR3 nucleotides read TGTGCCAGCAGCGAGGGGGGGCCCTACAATGAGCAGTTCTTC.

This chain uses TRBV5-4 with TRBJ2-4; TRBD1 might be the D (6 bases). Germline lookup yields CDR1 SGHNT and CDR2 YYREEE (reference sequence). V lost 2 bases, J lost 11 bases, and 11 bases lay in between. This CDR3 is 12 amino acids long. The chain's CDR3 is CASSLNRAFQYF. The DNA for the CDR3 is TGTGCCAGCAGCTTAAACAGGGCATTTCAGTACTTC.

This clonotype was counted at least ten times. The chain joins TRBV7-2 to TRBJ1-6; D remains ambiguous. This CDR3 region has 14 residues. The germline V gene encodes CDR1 SGHTA and CDR2 FQGNSA. Trimming left V 6 bases short and J 0 bases short, with 6 bases between. The CDR3 loop reads CASRESSYNSPLHF. DNA of the CDR3: TGTGCCAGCAGAGAGAGCTCCTATAATTCACCCCTCCACTTT.

This clonotype was seen many times. V usage is TRBV18 and J usage is TRBJ2-7, with 8 bases lining up with TRBD1. The germline gives CDR1 KGHSH, CDR2 LQKENI. V was pared by 2 bases and J by 3 bases, with 3 bases of the junction left unmatched. The CDR3 length is 14 residues. CDR3 nucleotide sequence: TGTGCCAGCTCACCATCAGGACAGGGCTACGAGCAGTACTTC. The encoded protein is CASSPSGQGYEQYF. Full variable domain (rest looked up from reference TRBV18 and TRBJ2-7): NAGVMQNPRHLVRRRGQEARLRCSPMKGHSHVYWYRQLPEEGLKFMVYLQKENIIDESGMPKERFSAEFPKEGPSILRIQQVVRGDSAAYFCASSPSGQGYEQYFGPGTRLTVT.

This clonotype turned up a few times. In nucleotides, the CDR3 is TGTGCCGGGAGAGTATGGGGAGGGGACGAGCAGTACTTC. Encoded protein: CAGRVWGGDEQYF. The rearrangement links TRBV5-6 to TRBJ2-7; 7 bases match TRBD2. Germline-derived CDR1 and CDR2 are SGHDT and YYEEEE. The CDR3 has 13 amino acids. With V trimmed by 10 bases and J by 5 bases, 12 bases remained unmatched.

This clonotype was seen more than once but under ten times. CDR3 residues: CASSAGSKSGNTEAFF. CDR3 nucleotides: TGTGCCAGCAGCGCAGGGTCGAAATCAGGGAACACTGAAGCTTTCTTT. The V call is TRBV5-4, the J call TRBJ1-1; a weak D match, TRBD1 (5 bases). CDR1 is SGHNT and CDR2 is YYREEE in the germline V gene (reference sequence). Between the trimmed V and J ends, which lost 4 bases and 1 base, there was a span of 17 bases. The CDR3 covers 16 residues. Full variable domain (outside the CDR3, taken from reference TRBV5-4 and TRBJ1-1): ETGVTQSPTHLIKTRGQQVTLRCSSQSGHNTVSWYQQALGQGPQFIFQYYREEENGRGNFPPRFSGLQFPNYSSELNVNALELDDSALYLCASSAGSKSGNTEAFFGQGTRLTVV.

This clonotype occurred once. The junction does not match germline at one end; this may be a read error. The genes are TRBV5-6 and TRBJ2-5; TRBD1 might be the D (6 bases). CDR3 length: 16 amino acids. The germline gives CDR1 SGHDT, CDR2 YYEEEE. CDR3 in amino acids: CASSSTGRRAKESQYF. The CDR3 DNA sequence: TGTGCCAGCAGCTCGACAGGTCGGCGGGCAAAAGAGTCCCAGTACTTC.

The chain employs TRBV10-1 and TRBJ2-7; D is unclear. The V end lost 3 bases, the J end lost 7 bases, and 10 bases lay between the germline ends. Germline CDR1 reads WNHNN; CDR2 reads SYGVQD (reference sequence). CDR3 length: 12 residues. CDR3 DNA sequence: TGCGCCAGCAGTGATGCTATAGGGGAGCAGTACTTC. Amino acid sequence: CASSDAIGEQYF.

This clonotype was counted between two and nine times. V gene TRBV5-1 combines with J gene TRBJ1-2; no reliable D call. CDR1 is SGHRS and CDR2 is YFSETQ in the germline V gene. The CDR3 is 13 residues long. With 0 bases removed from V and 4 bases from J, the gap between germline ends came to 7 bases. The CDR3 sequence is CASSLGPTYGYTF. The CDR3, as DNA: TGCGCCAGCAGCTTGGGACCGACCTATGGCTACACCTTC.

This clonotype was seen many times. V and J are TRBV7-2 and TRBJ1-5; D is uncertain. The CDR3 spans 13 residues. V was trimmed by 6 bases and J by 7 bases, leaving 13 bases between them. The germline gives CDR1 SGHTA, CDR2 FQGNSA. The CDR3 loop reads CASSKRLNQPQHF. CDR3 sequence (DNA): TGTGCCAGCAGTAAGAGGTTGAACCAGCCCCAGCATTTT. Full variable domain (rest looked up from reference TRBV7-2 and TRBJ1-5): GAGVSQSPSNKVTEKGKDVELRCDPISGHTALYWYRQSLGQGLEFLIYFQGNSAPDKSGLPSDRFSAERTGGSVSTLTIQRTQQEDSAVYLCASSKRLNQPQHFGDGTRLSIL.

About this clonotype: This may be a read error: a much more frequent sequence differs by one nucleotide. Here the CDR3 reads CASVPGQGYNEKFF. CDR3 DNA sequence: TGTGCTAGTGTCCCGGGACAGGGGTACAATGAGAAGTTCTTC. V is TRBV12-5 and J is TRBJ2-1; 10 positions match TRBD1. Germline V gives CDR1 LGHNT, CDR2 FRNRAP. The CDR3 covers 14 residues.

This clonotype was seen at least ten times. V gene TRBV11-2 combines with J gene TRBJ2-2, with D hard to call. Trimming shortened V by 3 bases and J by 6 bases, and 5 bases separated the two germline ends. Germline loops: CDR1 SGHAT, CDR2 FQNNGV. This CDR3 is 12 amino acids long. The CDR3 is CASSFVAGELFF. CDR3 DNA sequence: TGTGCCAGCAGCTTCGTAGCCGGGGAGCTGTTTTTT.

This clonotype was seen only a few times. The V gene is TRBV6-5, the J gene TRBJ2-7; D remains ambiguous. Trimming took off 6 bases at V and 6 bases at J, with 9 bases between the two ends. The CDR3 is 11 amino acids. The V gene's germline CDR1 is MNHEY and CDR2 SVGAGI. The CDR3 sequence: CASRRLSEQYF. In DNA, the CDR3 is TGTGCCAGCAGGAGACTTAGCGAGCAGTACTTC.

This clonotype showed up many times. V and J are TRBV6-2 or TRBV6-3 and TRBJ1-1; D remains ambiguous. The CDR3 runs 13 residues. Germline assignment: CDR1 MNHEY and CDR2 SVGEGT. V was trimmed by 0 bases and J by 6 bases, leaving 8 bases between them. The CDR3 loop is CASSYSRGSEAFF. CDR3 DNA sequence: TGTGCCAGCAGTTACTCGAGAGGGTCTGAAGCTTTCTTT.